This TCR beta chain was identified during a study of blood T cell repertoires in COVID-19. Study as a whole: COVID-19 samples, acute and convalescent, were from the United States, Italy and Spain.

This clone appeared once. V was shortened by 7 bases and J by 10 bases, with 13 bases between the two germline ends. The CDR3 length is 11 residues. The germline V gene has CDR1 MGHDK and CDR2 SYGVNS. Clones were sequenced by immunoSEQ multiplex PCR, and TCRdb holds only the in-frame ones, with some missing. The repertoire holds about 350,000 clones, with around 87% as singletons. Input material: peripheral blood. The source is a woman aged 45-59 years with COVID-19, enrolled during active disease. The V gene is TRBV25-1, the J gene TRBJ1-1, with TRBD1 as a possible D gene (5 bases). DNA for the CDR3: TGTGCCAGCACTATGGGGCGCGGAGCTTTCTTT. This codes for CASTMGRGAFF.